The clone carrying this TCR beta chain has only a few counts. Antigen unknown. Data came from immunoSEQ multiplex PCR; TCRdb stores just in-frame clones and leaves some out. The data show 70,000 to 95,000 clones, around 74% seen once. This sample is drawn from a study of vaccination effects on CD4 cells after COVID-19. Study-level information: Post-vaccine specimens arrived a median 72 days past the second dose. Study findings and constraints: Clones from infection and from vaccination both contracted markedly late after vaccination. In the study, convalescent patients were few, and early post-infection timepoints were absent.

Expansion with viral peptide pools was applied to antigen-specific CD4+ T cells by the ViraFEST assay prior to sequencing. At the end of nine to ten days of culture, CD4+ T cells were isolated. Two doses of either BNT162b2 or mRNA-1273 were given to each participant. Each culture had half its medium swapped for IL-2 medium on days 3 and 7. The length of the CDR3 is 14 residues. With 4 bases removed from V and 7 bases from J, the gap between germline ends came to 13 bases. Germline values: CDR1 SGHTA, CDR2 FQGNSA. This sequence originates from a human donor who received a COVID-19 vaccine. The chain uses TRBV7-2 and TRBJ2-2; D gene ambiguous. The sequencing here drew on CD4+ T cells from PBMCs cultured with HCoV-OC43 spike peptides, taken after COVID-19 vaccination. Subset: HCoV-OC43 spike overlapping peptide pool stimulation. DNA for the CDR3: TGTGCCAGCAGCTCCCGACTGGGTCGCGGGGAGCTGTTTTTT. Its protein product is CASSSRLGRGELFF.